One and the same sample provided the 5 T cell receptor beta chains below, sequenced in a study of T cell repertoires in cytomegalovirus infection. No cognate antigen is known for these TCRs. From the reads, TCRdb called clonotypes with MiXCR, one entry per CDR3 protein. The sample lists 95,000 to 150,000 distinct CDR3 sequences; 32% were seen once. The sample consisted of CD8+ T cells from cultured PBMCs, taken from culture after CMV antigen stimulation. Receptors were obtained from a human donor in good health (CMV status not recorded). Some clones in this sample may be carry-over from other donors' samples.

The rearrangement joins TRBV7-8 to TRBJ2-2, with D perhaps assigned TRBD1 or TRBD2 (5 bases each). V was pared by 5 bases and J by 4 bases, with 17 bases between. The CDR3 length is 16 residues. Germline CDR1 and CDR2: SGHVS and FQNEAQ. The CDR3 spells CASSALGVQGTGELFF. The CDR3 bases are TGTGCCAGCAGCGCCCTGGGAGTTCAGGGCACCGGGGAGCTGTTTTTT.

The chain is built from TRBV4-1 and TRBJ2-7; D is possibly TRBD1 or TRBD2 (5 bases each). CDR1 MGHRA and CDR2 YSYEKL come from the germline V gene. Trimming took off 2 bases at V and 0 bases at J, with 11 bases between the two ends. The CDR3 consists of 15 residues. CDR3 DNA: TGCGCCAGCAGCCAATGGGACGTGAGCTCCTACGAGCAGTACTTC. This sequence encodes CASSQWDVSSYEQYF.

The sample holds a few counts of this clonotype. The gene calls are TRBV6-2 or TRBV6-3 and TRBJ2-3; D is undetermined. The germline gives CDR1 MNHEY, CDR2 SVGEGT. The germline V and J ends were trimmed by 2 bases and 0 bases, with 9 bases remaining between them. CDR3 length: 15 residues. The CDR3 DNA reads TGTGCCAGCAGTTACATGCGGTCTAGCACAGATACGCAGTATTTT. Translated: CASSYMRSSTDTQYF.

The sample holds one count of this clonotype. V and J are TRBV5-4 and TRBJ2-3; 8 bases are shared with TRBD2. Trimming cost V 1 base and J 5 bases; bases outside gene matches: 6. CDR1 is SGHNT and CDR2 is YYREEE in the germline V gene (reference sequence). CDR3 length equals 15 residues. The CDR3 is CASSLRGLVVDTQYF. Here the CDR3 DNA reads TGTGCCAGCAGCTTGCGGGGACTAGTGGTAGATACGCAGTATTTT. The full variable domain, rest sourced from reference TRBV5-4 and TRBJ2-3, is ETGVTQSPTHLIKTRGQQVTLRCSSQSGHNTVSWYQQALGQGPQFIFQYYREEENGRGNFPPRFSGLQFPNYSSELNVNALELDDSALYLCASSLRGLVVDTQYFGPGTRLTVL.

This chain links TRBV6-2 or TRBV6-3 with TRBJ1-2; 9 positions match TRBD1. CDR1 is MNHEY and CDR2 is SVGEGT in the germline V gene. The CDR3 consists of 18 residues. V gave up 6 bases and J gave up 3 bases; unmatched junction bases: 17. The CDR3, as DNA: TGTGCCAGCAGCAGCGTATGGGTAAATCGGACAGGGGACTATGGCTACACCTTC. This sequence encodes CASSSVWVNRTGDYGYTF.